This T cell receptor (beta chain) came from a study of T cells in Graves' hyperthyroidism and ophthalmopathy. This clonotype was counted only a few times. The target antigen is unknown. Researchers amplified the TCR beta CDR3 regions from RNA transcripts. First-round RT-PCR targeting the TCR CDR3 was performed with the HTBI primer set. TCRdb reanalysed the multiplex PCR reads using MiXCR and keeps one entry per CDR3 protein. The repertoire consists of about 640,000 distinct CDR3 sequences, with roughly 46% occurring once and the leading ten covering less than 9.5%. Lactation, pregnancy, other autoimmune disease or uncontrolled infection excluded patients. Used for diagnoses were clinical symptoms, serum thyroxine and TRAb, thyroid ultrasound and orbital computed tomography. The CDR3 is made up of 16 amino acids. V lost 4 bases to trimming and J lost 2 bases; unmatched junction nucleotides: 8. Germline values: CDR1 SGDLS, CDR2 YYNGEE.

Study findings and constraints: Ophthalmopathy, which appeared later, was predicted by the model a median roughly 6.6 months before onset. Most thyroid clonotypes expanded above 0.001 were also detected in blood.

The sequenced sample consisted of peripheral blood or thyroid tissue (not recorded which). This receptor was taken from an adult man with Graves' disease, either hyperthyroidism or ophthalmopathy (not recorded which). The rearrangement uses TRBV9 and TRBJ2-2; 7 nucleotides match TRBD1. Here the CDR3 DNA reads TGTGCCAGCAGCCGAATTCAGGGGGACAACACCGGGGAGCTGTTTTTT. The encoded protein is CASSRIQGDNTGELFF.